The present entry profiles one TCR beta chain with its context. Its antigen remains unidentified. This CDR3 has 14 residues. V dropped 1 base and J dropped 4 bases, with 11 bases sitting between them. The germline V gene has CDR1 MNHEY and CDR2 SVGAGI. This entry belongs to a study of cytomegalovirus exposure and HLA in healthy donors. General study results and limits: Prediction of most subjects' HLA-A and HLA-B alleles by TCR beta sequences was reportedly accurate.

This PCR relied on a set of 60 Vbeta primers and 13 Jbeta primers. TCRdb's table, derived via immunoSEQ multiplex PCR, lists solely in-frame clones and lacks some. Seen here are a few hundred thousand clones, 80% observed once, and the top ten hold about 0.28%. The source of this sequence is a girl aged 2 to 9 in good health and CMV-seronegative. J is TRBJ2-7 and V is TRBV6-5; D unresolved. Specimen: PBMCs. The CDR3 DNA reads TGTGCCAGCAGTTACTTGGCTAGTGGATACGAGCAGTACTTC. Encoded protein: CASSYLASGYEQYF.